These T cell receptor beta chains were read from a single sample in a study of shared clonotypes between healthy human individuals. Sequencing used immunoSEQ multiplex PCR; TCRdb keeps in-frame clones, though not all of them. Among nearly 2 million clones, approximately 94% were seen once, and the ten largest hold 1% to 1.5%. What was sequenced was naive CD8+ T cells sorted from blood. Every receptor here comes from a man between 18 and 29 years old in good health. Each CDR3 is given with its conserved first and last residue. D genes are given only for firm matches. Size tells how often a clone was seen (once, few, many) or the class of an expanded clone, and some rows leave it out.

TRBD1 | TRBJ2-1 | TRBV15 | - | CATSSQGVHNEQFF | TGTGCCACCAGCAGTCAGGGGGTCCACAATGAGCAGTTCTTC
- | TRBJ1-1 | TRBV2 | few | CASSPTENTEAFF | TGTGCCAGCAGCCCGACAGAGAACACTGAAGCTTTCTTT
- | TRBJ2-3 | TRBV6-1 | - | CASSEIGLTSTDTQYF | TGTGCCAGCAGTGAAATCGGGTTGACTAGCACAGATACGCAGTATTTT
- | TRBJ2-5 | TRBV9 | - | CASSVGLGGGTQYF | TGTGCCAGCAGCGTGGGCTTAGGTGGGGGGACCCAGTACTTC
- | TRBJ1-1 | TRBV28 | - | CASSPLGGPGNTEAFF | TGTGCCAGCAGTCCCCTCGGGGGGCCGGGGAACACTGAAGCTTTCTTT
- | TRBJ1-1 | TRBV27 | - | CASKEPDMNTEAFF | TGTGCCAGCAAGGAGCCAGACATGAACACTGAAGCTTTCTTT
TRBD1 | TRBJ1-6 | TRBV5-4 | - | CASRTGLGWTGDNSPLHF | TGTGCCAGCAGGACCGGACTGGGGTGGACAGGGGATAATTCACCCCTCCACTTT
- | TRBJ1-2 | TRBV5-4 | - | CASSLDGSPWGYTF | TGTGCCAGCAGCTTGGACGGCTCTCCCTGGGGCTACACCTTC
- | TRBJ1-2 | TRBV6-1 | - | CASSEARGAPDGYTF | TGTGCCAGCAGTGAAGCACGGGGGGCGCCCGATGGCTACACCTTC
- | TRBJ1-2 | TRBV19 | - | CASSIEGADIYGYTF | TGTGCCAGTAGTATAGAGGGGGCGGATATCTATGGCTACACCTTC
- | TRBJ2-2 | TRBV27 | - | CASHPGRGNTGELFF | TGTGCCAGCCACCCGGGACGGGGGAACACCGGGGAGCTGTTTTTT
- | TRBJ2-2 | TRBV10-2 | once | CASSGSPRSGELFF | TGCGCCAGCAGTGGCTCCCCCCGCAGCGGGGAGCTGTTTTTT
- | TRBJ2-2 | TRBV29-1 | - | CSVLFTGELFF | TGCAGCGTCCTTTTCACCGGGGAGCTGTTTTTT
- | TRBJ2-7 | TRBV6-1 | once | CASTPRGPHEQYF | TGTGCCAGCACCCCCAGGGGACCCCACGAGCAGTACTTC
- | TRBJ2-1 | TRBV7-8 | - | CASTPEGYNEQFF | TGTGCCAGCACCCCGGAGGGATACAATGAGCAGTTCTTC
- | TRBJ2-7 | TRBV11-2 | many | CASSPEGGPSYEQYF | TGTGCCAGCAGCCCAGAAGGCGGGCCCTCCTACGAGCAGTACTTC
TRBD2 | TRBJ2-2 | TRBV15 | - | CATRDSGRAIGELFF | TGTGCCACCAGAGATAGCGGGAGGGCCATCGGGGAGCTGTTTTTT
- | TRBJ2-3 | TRBV6-6 | - | CASSYADTQYF | TGTGCCAGCAGTTACGCAGATACGCAGTATTTT
- | TRBJ1-5 | TRBV28 | - | CASSLVEDNQPQHF | TGTGCCAGCAGTTTAGTGGAGGACAATCAGCCCCAGCATTTT
- | TRBJ2-2 | TRBV10-1 | - | CASSDSGVLRMDTGELFF | TGCGCCAGCAGTGACTCGGGGGTTTTGCGTATGGACACCGGGGAGCTGTTTTTT
- | TRBJ2-1 | TRBV4-3 | - | CASSQDLGANEQFF | TGCGCCAGCAGCCAAGATTTGGGGGCTAATGAGCAGTTCTTC
TRBD1 | TRBJ2-7 | TRBV4-3 | - | CASSHRPGTGYEQYF | TGCGCCAGCAGCCACCGTCCCGGGACAGGGTACGAGCAGTACTTC
- | TRBJ1-2 | TRBV28 | - | CASSLGDVNNYGYTF | TGTGCCAGCAGTTTAGGGGACGTAAATAACTATGGCTACACCTTC
- | TRBJ2-2 | TRBV6-1 | - | CASSPPRGHTGELFF | TGTGCCAGCAGCCCCCCGCGGGGGCACACCGGGGAGCTGTTTTTT